The clone carrying this T cell receptor (beta chain) was seen at least ten times. The authors amplified TCR beta CDR3 regions from RNA transcripts. HTBI primers were employed in first-round RT-PCR, then a second-round multiplex PCR followed. TCRdb ran MiXCR on the multiplex PCR reads and lists one entry per CDR3 protein. Among over a million distinct CDR3 sequences listed, less than 45% were seen once. CDR1 is SGHVS, CDR2 FQNEAQ, per germline. The CDR3 runs to 14 residues. V was shortened by 6 bases and J by 4 bases, with 16 bases between the two germline ends. This sample was included in a study of Graves' ophthalmopathy and Graves' hyperthyroidism. Study information: Being free of ophthalmopathy for 18 months of follow-up defined stable hyperthyroidism.

The study excluded patients with other autoimmune diseases, uncontrolled infections, pregnancy or lactation. Sequencing was carried out using peripheral blood or thyroid tissue (not recorded which). The sequence derives from an adult man with Graves' hyperthyroidism. The chain couples TRBV7-8 to TRBJ2-7, with D maybe TRBD1 (7 bases). The CDR3 region has the DNA TGTGCCAGCAGATCGGGGGACAGTCTTTACGAGCAGTACTTC. Amino acids: CASRSGDSLYEQYF.